Listed below are T cell receptor beta chains from one sample, sequenced in a study of cytomegalovirus exposure and HLA in healthy donors. Method: immunoSEQ multiplex PCR; TCRdb's copy keeps in-frame clones and lacks some. Here the sample table reports approximately 100,000 clones. Sequencing was performed on PBMCs. The receptor source for this set is a man aged 40-50 years in good health and CMV-seronegative. The CDR3 runs from the conserved cysteine through the conserved F or W. The order of the fields is J gene, V gene, D gene, CDR3 DNA, CDR3 protein. A D gene is named only where the DNA matches it firmly.

TRBJ2-1	TRBV11-2	.	TGTGCCAGCAGCTTATCCTTTTTTGGAGGGGGCGCCTACAATGAGCAGTTCTTC	CASSLSFFGGGAYNEQFF
TRBJ2-2	TRBV6-5	.	TGTGCCAGCAGTTACTCGACTAGGGGCGCCGGGGAGCTGTTTTTT	CASSYSTRGAGELFF
TRBJ2-3	TRBV4-2	.	TGTGCCAGCAGCCAAGAATATCCCAGGGCCTTTACTGCAGATACGCAGTATTTT	CASSQEYPRAFTADTQYF
TRBJ2-1	TRBV19	TRBD2	TGTGCCAGTAGCCCGGGACTAGCGGGACTCCCAAGCTCCTACAATGAGCAGTTCTTC	CASSPGLAGLPSSYNEQFF
TRBJ2-1	TRBV5-5	TRBD2	TGTGCCAGCAGCTCCCTAGCGGGAGCAGGGGAGCAGTTCTTC	CASSSLAGAGEQFF
TRBJ2-7	TRBV4-3	.	TGCGCCAGCAGCCAATATCCCAGGGGGGAGTACGAGCAGTACTTC	CASSQYPRGEYEQYF
TRBJ2-3	TRBV5-1	TRBD1	TGCGCCAGCAGTCTGGATGGACAGGGGGCTCGGGATACGCAGTATTTT	CASSLDGQGARDTQYF
TRBJ1-6	TRBV6-1	.	TGTGCCAGCAGTGCGGGAAATTCACCCCTCCACTTT	CASSAGNSPLHF
TRBJ1-5	TRBV7-9	.	TGTGCCAGCAGCCCGGACAGTACCAATCAGCCCCAGCATTTT	CASSPDSTNQPQHF
TRBJ2-1	TRBV7-9	.	TGTGCCAGCACCAGGGACTCCGACAATGAGCAGTTCTTC	CASTRDSDNEQFF
TRBJ2-3	TRBV5-3	.	TGTGCCAGAAGCCTGACGGAAACAGGGATCAGCACAGATACGCAGTATTTT	CARSLTETGISTDTQYF
TRBJ2-3	TRBV9	.	TGTGCCAGCAGCGTAGGGAACGGCGGGGTGGCAGATACGCAGTATTTT	CASSVGNGGVADTQYF
TRBJ1-2	TRBV7-9	TRBD1	TGTGCCTCAGCCCTGATGGGACAGGGGGCAGAAGGCTACACCTTC	CASALMGQGAEGYTF
TRBJ1-6	TRBV10-3	TRBD1	TGTGCCATCAGTGAGTCGGGTAACAGGGGTAACTCACCCCTCCACTTT	CAISESGNRGNSPLHF
TRBJ2-7	TRBV5-4	TRBD1	TGTGCCAGCAGCACCGGGACAGGGGACTACGAGCAGTACTTC	CASSTGTGDYEQYF
TRBJ1-1	TRBV18	TRBD1	TGTGCCAGCTCACCGCAGGGGGCGAGGATGGCTTTCTTT	CASSPQGARMAFF
TRBJ1-1	TRBV7-2	.	TGTGCCAGCAGCTTAGGGGCGTCAGGGGCCGCTCAAGCTTTCTTT	CASSLGASGAAQAFF
TRBJ2-3	TRBV7-6	TRBD2	TGTGCCAGCGGTCCTATAGCGGGAGGATTAGATACGCAGTATTTT	CASGPIAGGLDTQYF
TRBJ1-2	TRBV6-5	.	TGTGCCAGCGTTGCAGGGATGGGAGGCTACACCTTC	CASVAGMGGYTF
TRBJ2-7	TRBV6-5	.	TGTGCCAGCAGTCCGTCTAGCTACGAGCAGTACTTC	CASSPSSYEQYF
TRBJ1-4	TRBV5-1	TRBD1	TGCGCCAGCAGCTCGGACAGGGTTACTGAAAAACTGTTTTTT	CASSSDRVTEKLFF
TRBJ2-5	TRBV11-2	.	TGTGCCAGCAGCTTAGGCCTAGCCGCCACCCAGTACTTC	CASSLGLAATQYF
TRBJ2-1	TRBV18	TRBD1	TGTGCCAGCTCACCACCGCTAGGAGACAGGGATTACAATGAGCAGTTCTTC	CASSPPLGDRDYNEQFF
TRBJ2-2	TRBV6-5	.	TGTGCCAGCAGAAAGGGGTTAGGGAACACCGGGGAGCTGTTTTTT	CASRKGLGNTGELFF
TRBJ2-7	TRBV5-5	.	TGTGCCAGCAGCCACCCCCCGCAGGGAAGTTACGAGCAGTACTTC	CASSHPPQGSYEQYF